What follows are 27 T cell receptor beta chains derived from one specimen sequenced in a study of blood T cells in healthy people across ages. With a J-beta primer mix and a sample-barcoded 5' primer, a second PCR ran 7 to 11 cycles. TCRdb reprocessed the 5' RACE reads with MiXCR, giving one entry per CDR3 protein. The data hold more than 1.4 million distinct CDR3 sequences, with roughly 45% observed a single time. Sequencing input: blood. These receptors came from a woman under 30 in good health.

This chain connects TRBV7-9 to TRBJ2-5; possible D gene TRBD1, 5 bases. The V end lost 6 bases, the J end lost 3 bases, and 11 bases lay between the germline ends. The length of the CDR3 is 13 residues. Germline-derived CDR1 and CDR2 are SEHNR and FQNEAQ (reference sequence). The CDR3 region is CASRTDIEETQYF. The DNA of the CDR3 is TGTGCCAGCAGGACAGACATTGAAGAGACCCAGTACTTC.

V gene TRBV6-6 combines with J gene TRBJ1-1, with D perhaps matching TRBD1 (6 bases). The ends were cut back, 7 bases at V and 7 bases at J, with 19 bases in the middle. The CDR3 has 14 residues. CDR1 is MNHNY and CDR2 is SVGAGI in the germline V gene (reference sequence). The CDR3 region is CASTRSPGAGEAFF. The CDR3, as DNA: TGTGCCAGCACCCGGAGCCCGGGGGCCGGTGAAGCTTTCTTT.

Ten or more counts support this clonotype. This sequence joins TRBV12-3 or TRBV12-4 and TRBJ1-5; TRBD1 might be the D (6 bases). Trimming stripped 6 bases from V and 2 bases from J, with 8 bases between. This CDR3 contains 13 residues. CDR3 DNA sequence: TGTGCCAGCAGCCGACAGGGCAATCAGCCCCAGCATTTT. Translating it yields CASSRQGNQPQHF.

The chain links TRBV27 to TRBJ2-7; D tentatively reads TRBD1 or TRBD2 (5 bases each). Trimming took 5 bases from V and 2 from J, leaving 16 bases between them. The CDR3 loop spans 15 amino acids. The V gene's germline CDR1 is MNHEY and CDR2 SMNVEV (reference sequence). The CDR3 region has the DNA TGTGCCAGCAGTCCTGTGGGGGAAACCCCCTACGAGCAGTACTTC. Its translation: CASSPVGETPYEQYF.

This clonotype was seen a handful of times. This chain links TRBV28 with TRBJ2-4; D is possibly TRBD1 (5 bases). The end of the DNA fits TRBJ2-7 better, so the J call may be wrong. The CDR3 runs 16 residues. Looked up from germline, CDR1 is MDHEN and CDR2 is SYDVKM. The CDR3 DNA follows: TGTGCCAGCAGTCCGACTCGAAGGGGCGAACCCTACGAGCAGTACTTC. Translated, it gives CASSPTRRGEPYEQYF.

This chain connects TRBV10-3 to TRBJ1-6, with TRBD1 as a possible D gene (5 bases). With 4 bases removed from V and 9 bases from J, the gap between germline ends came to 16 bases. Germline V gives CDR1 ENHRY, CDR2 SYGVKD. This CDR3 spans 15 amino acids. CDR3 protein: CAISGAGPSTSPLHF. Written as DNA, the CDR3 is TGTGCCATCAGTGGGGCGGGACCCTCGACTTCACCCCTCCACTTT.

This clonotype is a singleton in its sample. The chain couples TRBV4-1 to TRBJ2-5; tentatively, D is TRBD2 (6 bases). V was shortened by 0 bases and J by 11 bases, with 19 bases between the two germline ends. Germline V lookup: CDR1 MGHRA, CDR2 YSYEKL. There are 15 residues in the CDR3. CDR3: CASSQDVQLADEQYF. In DNA form, the CDR3 reads TGCGCCAGCAGCCAAGACGTCCAACTAGCTGATGAGCAGTACTTC.

V and J are TRBV10-3 and TRBJ2-1; 8 bases are shared with TRBD2. From germline, CDR1 is ENHRY and CDR2 SYGVKD. CDR3 size: 17 residues. After removal of 3 bases from V and 0 bases from J, the junction contained 7 bases not matched to a gene. The CDR3 reads CAISDGLAYRSYNEQFF. CDR3 sequence (DNA): TGTGCCATCAGTGATGGACTAGCCTATCGCTCCTACAATGAGCAGTTCTTC.

The chain employs TRBV15 and TRBJ2-7; D possibly uses TRBD1 or TRBD2 (6 bases each). Germline lookup yields CDR1 LNHNV and CDR2 YYDKDF (reference sequence). This CDR3 is built from 17 residues. V lost 1 base to trimming and J lost 7 bases, with 23 bases between them. The CDR3 spells CATSRGQTGLHRGEQYF. As DNA, the CDR3 is TGTGCCACCAGCAGAGGCCAGACAGGACTTCATCGGGGGGAGCAGTACTTC. Complete variable domain (other parts from reference TRBV15 and TRBJ2-7): DAMVIQNPRYQVTQFGKPVTLSCSQTLNHNVMYWYQQKSSQAPKLLFHYYDKDFNNEADTPDNFQSRRPNTSFCFLDIRSPGLGDTAMYLCATSRGQTGLHRGEQYFGPGTRLTVT.

The CDR3 here is CASSFGQGVKAFF. In nucleotides, the CDR3 is TGTGCCAGCAGTTTCGGGCAGGGCGTTAAAGCTTTCTTT. The V call is TRBV12-3 or TRBV12-4, the J call TRBJ1-1; possibly TRBD1 for D (5 bases). V was trimmed by 3 bases and J by 9 bases, leaving 14 bases between them. This CDR3 is 13 amino acids long.

This sequence joins TRBV5-4 and TRBJ2-1; D is unresolved. The germline V gene encodes CDR1 SGHNT and CDR2 YYREEE (reference sequence). The V gene lost 5 bases and the J gene lost 4 bases, with 19 bases spanning the gap. The CDR3 spans 16 residues. CDR3 region: CASRPKAEIGYNEQFF. In nucleotides, the CDR3 is TGTGCCAGCAGACCGAAGGCGGAGATCGGATACAATGAGCAGTTCTTC.

V gene TRBV7-8 combines with J gene TRBJ1-2; D unclear. V lost 7 bases to trimming and J lost 7 bases, with 22 bases between them. This CDR3 is 15 amino acids long. Germline assignment: CDR1 SGHVS and CDR2 FQNEAQ. The CDR3 reads CASTVDPLGLGGYTF. For the CDR3, the DNA is TGTGCCAGCACCGTCGACCCTCTCGGGCTCGGTGGCTACACCTTC.

The rearrangement joins TRBV28 to TRBJ2-7, with D possibly TRBD2 on 5 matching bases. The CDR3 has 20 residues. Trimming removed 2 bases from V and 3 bases from J, with 29 bases in between. Germline CDR1 is MDHEN and CDR2 is SYDVKM. The CDR3 region is CASSLTTMLSRGISLYEQYF. CDR3 sequence (DNA): TGTGCCAGCAGTTTAACGACTATGCTCTCTCGGGGTATCTCCCTCTACGAGCAGTACTTC.

This clonotype was counted a few times. The chain carries TRBV5-1 and TRBJ1-6; D remains ambiguous. Germline V lookup: CDR1 SGHRS, CDR2 YFSETQ. This CDR3 is 16 amino acids long. V was trimmed by 0 bases and J by 7 bases, leaving 14 bases between them. The CDR3, as DNA: TGCGCCAGCAGCTTGGAATATAGTCAGCCAAATTCACCCCTCCACTTT. This encodes CASSLEYSQPNSPLHF.

The chain couples TRBV6-5 to TRBJ1-2; no clear D. The V gene lost 6 bases and the J gene lost 4 bases, with 12 bases spanning the gap. The CDR3 consists of 13 residues. Germline V gene sequence: CDR1 MNHEY, CDR2 SVGAGI. This chain's CDR3 is CASREQSLYGYTF. DNA of the CDR3: TGTGCCAGCAGGGAACAGAGTCTCTATGGCTACACCTTC.

The chain uses TRBV4-1 and TRBJ2-2, with 8 bases aligning to TRBD2. The length of the CDR3 is 14 residues. Germline CDR1 is MGHRA and CDR2 is YSYEKL. After removal of 6 bases from V and 3 bases from J, the junction contained 3 bases not matched to a gene. The DNA for the CDR3 is TGCGCCAGCAGGTTGCGGGAGGACACCGGGGAGCTGTTTTTT. Its protein is CASRLREDTGELFF.

CDR3 loop: CASSQGGGVTEAFF. DNA of the CDR3: TGTGCCAGCAGCCAAGGTGGGGGAGTTACTGAAGCTTTCTTT. The chain recombines TRBV7-3 with TRBJ1-1, with a tentative D call TRBD1 (5 bases). CDR1 is SGHTA, CDR2 FQGTGA, per germline. The CDR3 is made up of 14 amino acids. Trimming stripped 5 bases from V and 5 bases from J, with 15 bases between.

This clonotype was observed a few times. The genes are TRBV6-5 and TRBJ2-7; D is ambiguous. The germline V gene has CDR1 MNHEY and CDR2 SVGAGI. The CDR3 extends over 13 amino acids. The V and J ends lost 8 bases and 6 bases respectively, with 17 bases between them. The CDR3 is CASSPRRGSEQYF. CDR3 bases: TGTGCCAGCTCTCCAAGGCGCGGTAGCGAGCAGTACTTC.

This clonotype has only a few counts. The chain links TRBV3-1 to TRBJ2-5; no definite D call. Germline CDR1 reads LGHDT; CDR2 reads YNNKEL (reference sequence). V was clipped by 3 bases and J by 4 bases, with 9 bases between them. This CDR3 region has 13 residues. CDR3 nucleotide sequence: TGTGCCAGCAGCCACTTGGTTGGAGAGACCCAGTACTTC. Its translation is CASSHLVGETQYF.

This clonotype was seen a handful of times. This sequence joins TRBV24-1 and TRBJ2-2; D may correspond to TRBD1 or TRBD2 (5 bases each). CDR1 KGHDR and CDR2 SFDVKD come from the germline V gene. The CDR3 contains 13 residues. The V and J ends lost 7 bases and 5 bases respectively, with 10 bases between them. The CDR3 DNA follows: TGTGCCACCAGAGCCGAGGGGACCGGGGAGCTGTTTTTT. This codes for CATRAEGTGELFF.

V usage is TRBV12-3 or TRBV12-4 and J usage is TRBJ1-2, with 8 positions matching TRBD1. V lost 7 bases, J lost 7 bases, and 14 bases stayed unmatched. This CDR3 contains 15 residues. CDR3 DNA sequence: TGTGCCAGCACCCTACAGGGCAGGGGGCGTCTTGGCTACACCTTC. This translates into CASTLQGRGRLGYTF.

The chain links TRBV6-1 to TRBJ2-6; D is undetermined. Germline values: CDR1 MNHNS, CDR2 SASEGT. Trimming removed 5 bases from V and 1 base from J, with 15 bases in between. CDR3 size: 17 residues. For the CDR3, the DNA is TGTGCCAGCAGTCGACTGGGAAGCTTTTCTGGGGCCAACGTCCTGACTTTC. Its protein is CASSRLGSFSGANVLTF.

This clonotype has only a few counts. The rearrangement uses TRBV12-3 or TRBV12-4 and TRBJ2-3, with 11 positions matching TRBD2. The CDR3 sequence is 15 residues long. J gave up 2 bases and V 6 bases, and 4 bases lay outside the gene matches. The CDR3 region has the DNA TGTGCCAGCAGGGCGGGACTAGCGGACACAGATACGCAGTATTTT. Its translation is CASRAGLADTDTQYF.

The V call is TRBV20-1, the J call TRBJ1-5; TRBD1 is a possible D gene (5 bases). In germline, CDR1 is DFQATT, CDR2 SNEGSKA (reference sequence). This CDR3 spans 14 amino acids. V shed 2 bases and J shed 4 bases, with 12 bases lying between them. CDR3 nucleotide sequence: TGCAGTGCTAGACAGGGAATGATGAATCAGCCCCAGCATTTT. It encodes CSARQGMMNQPQHF.

This clonotype was observed many times. The CDR3 bases are TGTGCCAGCAGCGACCCCTCCTACGAGCAGTACTTC. Its translation: CASSDPSYEQYF. The chain is built from TRBV6-1 and TRBJ2-7; no definite D call. The germline V and J ends were trimmed by 6 bases and 0 bases, with 6 bases remaining between them. Per germline, CDR1 MNHNS and CDR2 SASEGT. The CDR3 has 12 amino acids.

This clonotype was seen a handful of times. This chain uses TRBV12-3 or TRBV12-4 with TRBJ2-1, with D tentatively TRBD1 (6 bases). The J call is uncertain, as TRBJ2-7 better fits the DNA end. CDR3 size: 15 residues. The CDR3 coding sequence is TGTGCCAGCAGTGCTACAGGGAGCTCCTACAATGAGCAGTACTTC. Amino acids: CASSATGSSYNEQYF.

This rearrangement joins TRBV2 to TRBJ1-1; 7 bases agree with TRBD1. Germline V gene data show CDR1 as SNHLY and CDR2 as FYNNEI. The CDR3 spans 16 residues. Losses at the gene ends were 1 base for V and 4 bases for J; bases not matched to a gene: 9. The CDR3 nucleotides read TGTGCCAGCAGTGAAGTATCCACAGGGGTTGTCACTGAAGCTTTCTTT. It codes for CASSEVSTGVVTEAFF. Based on the CDR3 plus reference TRBV2 and TRBJ1-1, the full variable domain is EPEVTQTPSHQVTQMGQEVILRCVPISNHLYFYWYRQILGQKVEFLVSFYNNEISEKSEIFDDQFSVERPDGSNFTLKIRSTKLEDSAMYFCASSEVSTGVVTEAFFGQGTRLTVV.